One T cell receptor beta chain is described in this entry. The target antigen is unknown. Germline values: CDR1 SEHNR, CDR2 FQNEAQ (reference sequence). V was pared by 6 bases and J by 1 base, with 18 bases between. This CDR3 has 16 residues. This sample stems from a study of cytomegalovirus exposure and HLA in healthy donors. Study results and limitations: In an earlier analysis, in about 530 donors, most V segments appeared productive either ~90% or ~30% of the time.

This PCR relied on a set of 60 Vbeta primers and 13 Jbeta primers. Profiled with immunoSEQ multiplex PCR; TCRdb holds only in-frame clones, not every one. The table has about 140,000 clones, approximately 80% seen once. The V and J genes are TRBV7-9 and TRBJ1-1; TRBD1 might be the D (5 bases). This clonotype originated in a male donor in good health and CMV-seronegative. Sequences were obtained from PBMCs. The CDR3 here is CASRSFSRQRNTEAFF. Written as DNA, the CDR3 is TGTGCCAGCAGGTCATTTTCCAGACAGAGGAACACTGAAGCTTTCTTT.